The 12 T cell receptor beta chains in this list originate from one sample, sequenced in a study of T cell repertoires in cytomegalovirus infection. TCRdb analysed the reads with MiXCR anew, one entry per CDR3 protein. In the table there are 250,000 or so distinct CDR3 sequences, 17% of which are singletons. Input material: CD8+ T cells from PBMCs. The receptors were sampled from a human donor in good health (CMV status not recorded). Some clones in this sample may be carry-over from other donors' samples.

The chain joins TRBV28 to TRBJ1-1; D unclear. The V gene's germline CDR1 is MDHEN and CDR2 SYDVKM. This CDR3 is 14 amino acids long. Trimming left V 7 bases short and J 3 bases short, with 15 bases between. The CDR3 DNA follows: TGTGCCAGCACCACTTGGACGGTTCACACTGAAGCTTTCTTT. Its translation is CASTTWTVHTEAFF.

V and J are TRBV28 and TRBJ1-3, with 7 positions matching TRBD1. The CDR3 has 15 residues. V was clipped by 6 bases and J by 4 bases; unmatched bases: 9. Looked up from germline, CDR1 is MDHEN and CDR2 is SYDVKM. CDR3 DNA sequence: TGTGCCAGCAGGTCGGGACAACAGGGGGGAAACACCATATATTTT. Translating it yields CASRSGQQGGNTIYF. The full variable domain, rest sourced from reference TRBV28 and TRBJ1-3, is DVKVTQSSRYLVKRTGEKVFLECVQDMDHENMFWYRQDPGLGLRLIYFSYDVKMKEKGDIPEGYSVSREKKERFSLILESASTNQTSMYLCASRSGQQGGNTIYFGEGSWLTVV.

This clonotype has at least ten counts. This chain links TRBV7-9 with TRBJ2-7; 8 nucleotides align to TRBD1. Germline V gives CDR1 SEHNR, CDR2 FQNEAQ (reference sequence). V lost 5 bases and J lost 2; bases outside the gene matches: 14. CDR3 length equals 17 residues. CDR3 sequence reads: CASSHNKGQGQPYEQYF. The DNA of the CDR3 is TGTGCCAGCAGCCACAACAAAGGACAGGGCCAACCCTACGAGCAGTACTTC.

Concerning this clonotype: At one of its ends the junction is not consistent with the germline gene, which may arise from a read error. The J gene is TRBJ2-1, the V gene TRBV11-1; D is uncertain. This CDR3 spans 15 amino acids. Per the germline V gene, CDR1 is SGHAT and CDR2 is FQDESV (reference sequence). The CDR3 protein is CASSLEFVSYNKQFF. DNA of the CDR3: TGTGCCAGCAGCTTAGAGTTTGTCAGCTACAATAAGCAGTTCTTC.

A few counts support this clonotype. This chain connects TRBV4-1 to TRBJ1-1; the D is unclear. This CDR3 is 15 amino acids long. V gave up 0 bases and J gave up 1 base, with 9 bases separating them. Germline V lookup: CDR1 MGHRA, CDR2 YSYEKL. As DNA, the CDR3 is TGCGCCAGCAGCCAAGAGGGTAGTGGGAACACTGAAGCTTTCTTT. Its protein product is CASSQEGSGNTEAFF.

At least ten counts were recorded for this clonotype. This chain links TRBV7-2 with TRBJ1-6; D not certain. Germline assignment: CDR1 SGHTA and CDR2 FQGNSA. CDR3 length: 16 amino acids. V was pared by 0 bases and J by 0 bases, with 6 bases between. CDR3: CASSLAHSSYNSPLHF. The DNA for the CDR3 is TGTGCCAGCAGCTTAGCGCACAGCTCCTATAATTCACCCCTCCACTTT. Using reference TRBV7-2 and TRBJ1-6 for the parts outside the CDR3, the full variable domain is GAGVSQSPSNKVTEKGKDVELRCDPISGHTALYWYRQSLGQGLEFLIYFQGNSAPDKSGLPSDRFSAERTGGSVSTLTIQRTQQEDSAVYLCASSLAHSSYNSPLHFGNGTRLTVT.

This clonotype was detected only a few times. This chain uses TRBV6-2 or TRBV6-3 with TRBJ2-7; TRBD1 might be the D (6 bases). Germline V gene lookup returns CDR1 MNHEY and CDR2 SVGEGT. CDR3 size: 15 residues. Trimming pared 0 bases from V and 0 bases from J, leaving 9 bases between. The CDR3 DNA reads TGTGCCAGCAGTTACTCGATGGACAGCTCCTACGAGCAGTACTTC. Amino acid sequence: CASSYSMDSSYEQYF.

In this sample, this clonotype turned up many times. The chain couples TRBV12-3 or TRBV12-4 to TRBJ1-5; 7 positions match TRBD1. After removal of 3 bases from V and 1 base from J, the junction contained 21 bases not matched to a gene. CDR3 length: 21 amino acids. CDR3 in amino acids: CASSFLFVGDSNSSSNQPQHF. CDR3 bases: TGTGCCAGCAGTTTTTTGTTTGTAGGGGACAGCAATTCCTCGAGCAATCAGCCCCAGCATTTT.

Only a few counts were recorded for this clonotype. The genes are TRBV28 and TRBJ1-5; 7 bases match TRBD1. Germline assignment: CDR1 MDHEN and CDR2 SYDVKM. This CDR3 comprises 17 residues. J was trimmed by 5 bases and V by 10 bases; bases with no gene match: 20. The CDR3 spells CATTITRRQGGDQPQHF. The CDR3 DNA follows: TGTGCCACCACTATTACCCGCCGACAGGGCGGAGATCAGCCCCAGCATTTT. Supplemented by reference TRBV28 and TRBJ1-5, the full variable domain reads DVKVTQSSRYLVKRTGEKVFLECVQDMDHENMFWYRQDPGLGLRLIYFSYDVKMKEKGDIPEGYSVSREKKERFSLILESASTNQTSMYLCATTITRRQGGDQPQHFGDGTRLSIL.

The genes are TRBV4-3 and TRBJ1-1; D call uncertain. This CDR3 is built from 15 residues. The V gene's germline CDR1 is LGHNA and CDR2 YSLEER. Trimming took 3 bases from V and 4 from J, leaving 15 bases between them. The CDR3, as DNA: TGCGCCAGCAGCCACCTGGTGCACCCCGGCACTGAAGCTTTCTTT. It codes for CASSHLVHPGTEAFF.

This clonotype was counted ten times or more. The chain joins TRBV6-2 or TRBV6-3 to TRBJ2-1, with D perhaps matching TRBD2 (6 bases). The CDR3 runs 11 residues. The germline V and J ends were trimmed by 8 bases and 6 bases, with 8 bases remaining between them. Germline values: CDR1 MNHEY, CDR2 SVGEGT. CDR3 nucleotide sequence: TGTGCCAGCCGGAGGGGCAATGAGCAGTTCTTC. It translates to CASRRGNEQFF.

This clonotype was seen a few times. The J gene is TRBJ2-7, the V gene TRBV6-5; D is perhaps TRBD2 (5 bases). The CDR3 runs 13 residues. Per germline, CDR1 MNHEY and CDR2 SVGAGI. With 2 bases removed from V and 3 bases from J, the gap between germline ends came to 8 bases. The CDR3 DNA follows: TGTGCCAGCAGTTACAACGGGGACTACGAGCAGTACTTC. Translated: CASSYNGDYEQYF.